The entry that follows covers one T cell receptor beta chain sequence. Its antigen target is currently unknown. Base qualities were left out, and no much larger clone turns up one base away. This entry comes from a study of identical twins (dated by TCRdb to 2016 to 2017). Looking at the study overall: To test whether fetal clonotypes persist, this study deep-sequenced TCR alpha and beta repertoires from monozygotic twins, from unrelated adults of various ages, and from cord blood. To rule out contamination, the twin experiments were replicated at different times with different library preparation protocols.

The protocol used for the library was 5' RACE. These reads were obtained on an Illumina HiSeq 2000. A universal primer binding site was introduced by template switching, and a unique molecular identifier was present in the final cDNA, enabling accurate counting of TCR cDNA molecules. First-strand cDNA for TCR alpha and beta chains was synthesized from specific primers in the conserved constant-segment region. Each cDNA library was double barcoded, with a SMART-Mk sample barcode plus Illumina barcodes, to control for contamination. TruSeq adapter sequences along with Illumina sample barcodes were introduced in two successive PCR steps. TCR alpha and beta cDNA libraries were sequenced on the Illumina HiSeq platform with custom primers. For the original study's pipeline: MiGEC processed the raw reads to extract unique molecular identifiers, while MiXCR was used to determine the CDR3 positions. For each individual, recombination models were inferred using an EM algorithm with the repgenHMM and IGoR tools. Shared clonotypes were analyzed with the tcR package in R, and sharing was normalized by the product of cloneset sizes. Out-of-frame nonproductive sequences were analyzed to study raw recombination free of thymic and clonal selection effects. Through fastp at Q25 and MiXCR, TCRdb rebuilt clones from the public reads, retaining in-frame beta chains. CDR3 protein duplicates are merged, each entry listing the most common genes and DNA. TCRdb's processing, not the authors', yielded these V and J calls. This sample gives more than 200,000 distinct CDR3 sequences in total; over 8% of them show up just once. The biggest ten clones account for 4% to 6% of the sample.

Study-wide findings and limitations: A weaker excess of twin sharing was found in beta out-of-frame sequences because the signal-to-noise ratio was lowered by fewer shared sequences. Invariant T cells such as MAIT and iNKT could partly confound zero-insertion analyses, although diverse VJ usage argued against such confounding for most clonotypes. Abundant cord blood beta clonotypes carried fewer insertions; young adult naive repertoires showed a weaker similar trend, while memory repertoires showed none. In monozygotic twins, recombination models systematically underestimated out-of-frame TCR alpha sharing, but the models matched the sharing seen between unrelated individuals. Out-of-frame TCR alpha sequences shared between twins showed an excess of low generation-probability sequences compared with coincidental sharing between unrelated individuals. Conclusions relied on cross-sectional statistical analysis, since the same donors could not be followed over many years.

The CDR3 covers 14 residues, taking in both the cysteine and the phenylalanine. Only the CDR3 DNA stays, 42 bases, in frame from base 1. Trimming leaves V shorter by 5 bases and J shorter by 1 base, with the junction holding 3 bases beyond the gene matches. The germline V gene (reference sequence) specifies LNHNV as CDR1 and YYDKDF as CDR2. Every donor was a healthy Caucasian. Miltenyi CD45RO+ enrichment and human naive T-cell isolation kits were used to isolate memory (CD45RO+) and naive T cells from PBMC. The source is a woman aged 18-35 years in good health. This chain joins TRBV15 to TRBJ2-7, with 9 bases aligning to TRBD2. The sequenced sample was memory (CD45RO+) T cells sorted from blood. The cell subset or site label, as the study defines it: CD45RO+ enriched T cells. The CDR3 protein: CATSVAGASYEQYF. The DNA sequence reads TGTGCCACCAGCGTAGCGGGAGCATCCTACGAGCAGTACTTC.